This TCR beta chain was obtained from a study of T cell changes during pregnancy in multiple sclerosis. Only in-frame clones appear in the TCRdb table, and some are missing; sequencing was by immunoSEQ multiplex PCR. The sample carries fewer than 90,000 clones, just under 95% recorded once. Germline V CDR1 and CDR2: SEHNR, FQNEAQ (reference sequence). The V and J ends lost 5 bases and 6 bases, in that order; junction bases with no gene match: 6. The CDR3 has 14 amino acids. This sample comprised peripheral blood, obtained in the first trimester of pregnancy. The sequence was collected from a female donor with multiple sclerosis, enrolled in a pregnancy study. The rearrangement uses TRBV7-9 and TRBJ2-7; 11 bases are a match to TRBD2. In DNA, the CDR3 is TGTGCCAGCAGCCCGACTAGCGGGATATCCGAGCAGTACTTC. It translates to CASSPTSGISEQYF. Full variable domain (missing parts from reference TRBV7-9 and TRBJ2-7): DTGVSQNPRHKITKRGQNVTFRCDPISEHNRLYWYRQTLGQGPEFLTYFQNEAQLEKSRLLSDRFSAERPKGSFSTLEIQRTEQGDSAMYLCASSPTSGISEQYFGPGTRLTVT.